This TCR beta chain was retrieved from a study of shared clonotypes between healthy human individuals. CDR3 size: 14 residues. V lost 4 bases to trimming and J lost 7 bases, with 15 bases between them. Germline V gene sequence: CDR1 SGHRS, CDR2 YFSETQ. Genomic DNA per cell subset filled all wells of several immunoSEQ plates. The method was immunoSEQ multiplex PCR; TCRdb's version includes in-frame clones alone and lacks a portion of them. The sample contains approximately 500,000 clones, about 96% of which appear only once. The V and J genes are TRBV5-1 and TRBJ2-1; D may be TRBD2 (5 bases). The receptor's source is a woman aged 25 to 39 in good health. Material: naive CD4+ T cells sorted from blood. Subset indicated: CD45RA+ positively selected. For the CDR3, the DNA is TGCGCCAGCAGCCCTCCCTTGAGGGAGAATGAGCAGTTCTTC. Amino acids: CASSPPLRENEQFF. The whole variable domain, filled in from reference TRBV5-1 and TRBJ2-1, reads KAGVTQTPRYLIKTRGQQVTLSCSPISGHRSVSWYQQTPGQGLQFLFEYFSETQRNKGNFPGRFSGRQFSNSRSEMNVSTLELGDSALYLCASSPPLRENEQFFGPGTRLTVL.